This T cell receptor beta chain was sequenced in a study of CD8 T cells in Susac syndrome. It was with random hexamers that roughly 0.45 to 1 ug RNA was reverse transcribed. TCRdb re-called the immunoSEQ multiplex PCR reads with MiXCR, one entry per CDR3 protein. The profile covers about 180,000 distinct CDR3 sequences, with approximately 94% appearing a single time and 0.093% taken by the ten largest. Germline V gene sequence: CDR1 SEHNR, CDR2 FQNEAQ (reference sequence). V was trimmed by 8 bases and J by 8 bases, leaving 24 bases between them. This CDR3 spans 15 amino acids. The sample comprised CD4+ T cells from PBMCs. The chain uses TRBV7-9 and TRBJ1-1, with D possibly TRBD1 on 5 matching bases. This sequence was found in a human donor with multiple sclerosis. In nucleotides, the CDR3 is TGTGCCAGCCGGGCCCTAAGGAGGGGAGAGTTGGAAGCTTTCTTT. Translating it yields CASRALRRGELEAFF. The variable domain in full, with the rest retrieved from reference TRBV7-9 and TRBJ1-1, is DTGVSQNPRHKITKRGQNVTFRCDPISEHNRLYWYRQTLGQGPEFLTYFQNEAQLEKSRLLSDRFSAERPKGSFSTLEIQRTEQGDSAMYLCASRALRRGELEAFFGQGTRLTVV.